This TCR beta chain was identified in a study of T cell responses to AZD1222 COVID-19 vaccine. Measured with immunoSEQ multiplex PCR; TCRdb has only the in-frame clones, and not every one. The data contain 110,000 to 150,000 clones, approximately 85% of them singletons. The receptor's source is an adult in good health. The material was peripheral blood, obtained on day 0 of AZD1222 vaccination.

The DNA for the CDR3 is TGTGCCAGCAGCCAAGAGGATCCTTGGAGCGGGGGGGCTTCCTACGAGCAGTACTTC. It specifies CASSQEDPWSGGASYEQYF. The chain recombines TRBV3-1 (or the pseudogene TRBV3-2) with TRBJ2-7; 10 bases fit TRBD2. CDR3 size: 19 residues. Germline CDR1 reads LGHDT; CDR2 reads YNNKEL (reference sequence). The V segment lost 0 bases and the J segment 1 base; nucleotides outside the gene matches: 12.